These 10 T cell receptor beta chains came from one sample sequenced in a study of long-term antiretroviral therapy in people with HIV. An immunoSEQ assay, version v3.0, was performed at survey level. The assay was immunoSEQ multiplex PCR, and TCRdb's table has in-frame clones only and misses some. The sample has 35,000 or so clones; 70% to 90% are singletons. The starting material was unsorted PBMCs, obtained 2.2 years after starting antiretroviral therapy. The receptors derive from a man between 18 and 29 years old with HIV.

This rearrangement joins TRBV5-1 to TRBJ2-2, with a weak D call TRBD1 (5 bases). CDR3 length: 15 amino acids. V lost 0 bases and J 0 bases, leaving 6 bases between the germline ends. Germline assignment: CDR1 SGHRS and CDR2 YFSETQ. This CDR3 reads CASSLEGTNTGELFF. The CDR3 DNA is TGCGCCAGCAGCTTGGAGGGGACGAACACCGGGGAGCTGTTTTTT.

The chain links TRBV5-4 to TRBJ2-3; 8 positions match TRBD1. CDR1 and CDR2 from the germline V gene are SGHNT and YYREEE (reference sequence). There are 15 residues in the CDR3. The J segment lost 1 base and the V segment lost 4 bases, leaving 5 bases of the junction unmatched. As DNA, the CDR3 is TGTGCCAGCAGCGAGCCGGGACAGGGCACAGATACGCAGTATTTT. This codes for CASSEPGQGTDTQYF.

This chain joins TRBV4-1 and TRBJ2-2, with D uncertain. The V end was cut by 0 bases, the J end by 3 bases, with 5 bases between. Germline assignment: CDR1 MGHRA and CDR2 YSYEKL. The CDR3 consists of 14 residues. The CDR3 nucleotides read TGCGCCAGCAGCCAAGACATCGACACCGGGGAGCTGTTTTTT. Its translation: CASSQDIDTGELFF.

The chain carries TRBV30 and TRBJ1-3; D might be TRBD1 (5 bases). V shed 5 bases and J shed 4 bases, with 15 bases lying between them. Germline V gives CDR1 GTSNPN, CDR2 SVGIG (reference sequence). The CDR3 sequence is 14 residues long. The CDR3 DNA is TGTGCCTGGGGACCAGGGACGGTCGGAAACACCATATATTTT. The encoded protein is CAWGPGTVGNTIYF.

This sequence joins TRBV27 and TRBJ1-2; possible D gene TRBD1, 5 bases. Germline V lookup: CDR1 MNHEY, CDR2 SMNVEV (reference sequence). The CDR3 has 13 residues. V dropped 4 bases and J dropped 5 bases, with 11 bases sitting between them. CDR3 protein: CASSSAGSYGYTF. The CDR3 bases are TGTGCCAGCAGTTCTGCAGGGAGTTATGGCTACACCTTC.

The V and J genes are TRBV6-6 and TRBJ2-7, with TRBD2 matching 7 bases. Germline V gene sequence: CDR1 MNHNY, CDR2 SVGAGI (reference sequence). After removal of 7 bases from V and 9 bases from J, the junction contained 15 bases not matched to a gene. There are 14 residues in the CDR3. The CDR3 protein is CASTLEWAERGQYF. CDR3 DNA sequence: TGTGCCAGCACTCTAGAATGGGCTGAGCGGGGGCAGTACTTC.

The CDR3 DNA sequence: TGTGCCAGCAGCGGAGTGGGGTCGGTATCCTACGAGCAGTACTTC. As protein: CASSGVGSVSYEQYF. The chain recombines TRBV5-5 with TRBJ2-7; D gene ambiguous. The CDR3 runs to 15 residues. V was clipped by 4 bases and J by 1 base, with 15 bases between them. The germline V gene encodes CDR1 SGHKS and CDR2 YYEKEE (reference sequence).

This clone was counted a single time. The chain recombines TRBV5-1 with TRBJ2-7, with D maybe TRBD2 (5 bases). Trimming cost V 0 bases and J 2 bases, with 9 bases left between them. Germline V gene lookup returns CDR1 SGHRS and CDR2 YFSETQ. The CDR3 is 14 residues long. The CDR3 DNA is TGCGCCAGCAGCTTGGAAATACTAGCCTACGAGCAGTACTTC. This sequence encodes CASSLEILAYEQYF.

The V gene is TRBV2, the J gene TRBJ1-5; the D is unclear. CDR1 is SNHLY and CDR2 is FYNNEI in the germline V gene. V was trimmed by 4 bases and J by 3 bases, leaving 10 bases between them. The CDR3 runs to 14 residues. CDR3 in DNA: TGTGCCAGCAGTGGGGTACAGTCCAATCAGCCCCAGCATTTT. Translating gives CASSGVQSNQPQHF.

The chain recombines TRBV7-2 with TRBJ2-4; tentatively, D is TRBD2 (6 bases). CDR1 and CDR2 from the germline V gene are SGHTA and FQGNSA. The CDR3 consists of 17 residues. Trimming removed 5 bases from V and 0 bases from J, with 17 bases in between. As DNA, the CDR3 is TGTGCCAGCAGCCCAGTTGGGGGGATACTAGCCAAAAACATTCAGTACTTC. This gives the protein CASSPVGGILAKNIQYF.